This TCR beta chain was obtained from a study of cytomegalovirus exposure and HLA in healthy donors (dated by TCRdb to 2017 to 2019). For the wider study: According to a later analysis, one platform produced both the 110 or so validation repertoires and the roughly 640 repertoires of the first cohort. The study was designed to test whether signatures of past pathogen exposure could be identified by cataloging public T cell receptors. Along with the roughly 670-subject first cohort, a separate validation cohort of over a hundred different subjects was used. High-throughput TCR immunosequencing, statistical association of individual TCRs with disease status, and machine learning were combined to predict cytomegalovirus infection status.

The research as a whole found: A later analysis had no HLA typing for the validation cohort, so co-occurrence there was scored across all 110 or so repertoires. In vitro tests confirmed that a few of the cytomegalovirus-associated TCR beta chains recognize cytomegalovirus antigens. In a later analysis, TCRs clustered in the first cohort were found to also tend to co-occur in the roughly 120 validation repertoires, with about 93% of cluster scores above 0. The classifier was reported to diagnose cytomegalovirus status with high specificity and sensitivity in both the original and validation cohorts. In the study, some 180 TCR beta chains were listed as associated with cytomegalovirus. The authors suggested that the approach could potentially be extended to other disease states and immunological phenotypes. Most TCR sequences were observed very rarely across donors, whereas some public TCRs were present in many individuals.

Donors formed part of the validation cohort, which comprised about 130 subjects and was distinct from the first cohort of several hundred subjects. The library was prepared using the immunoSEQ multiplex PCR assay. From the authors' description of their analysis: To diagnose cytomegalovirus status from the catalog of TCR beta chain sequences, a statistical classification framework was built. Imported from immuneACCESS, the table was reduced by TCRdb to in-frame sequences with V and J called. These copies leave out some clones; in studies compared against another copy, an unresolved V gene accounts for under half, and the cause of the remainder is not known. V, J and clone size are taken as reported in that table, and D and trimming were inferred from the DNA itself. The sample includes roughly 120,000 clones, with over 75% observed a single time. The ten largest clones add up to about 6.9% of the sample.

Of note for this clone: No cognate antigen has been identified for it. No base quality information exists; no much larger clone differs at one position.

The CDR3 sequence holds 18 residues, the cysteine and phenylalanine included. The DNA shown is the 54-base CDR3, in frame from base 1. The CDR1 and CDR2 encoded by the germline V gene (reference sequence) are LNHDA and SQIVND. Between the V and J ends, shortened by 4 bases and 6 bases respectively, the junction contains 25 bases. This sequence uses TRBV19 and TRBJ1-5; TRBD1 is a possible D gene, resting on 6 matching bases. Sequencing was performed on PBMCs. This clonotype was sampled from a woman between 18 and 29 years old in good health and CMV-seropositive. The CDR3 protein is CASSTGHYRAGLSQPQHF. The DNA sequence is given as TGTGCCAGTAGTACGGGACACTACCGGGCGGGACTAAGTCAGCCCCAGCATTTT.